A selection of T cell receptor beta chains follows, all from one sample in a study of CD4+ T cells in melanoma. The method was immunoSEQ multiplex PCR; TCRdb's version includes in-frame clones alone and lacks a portion of them. This sample carries about 140,000 clones, over 90% of them seen once, and the ten largest clones take approximately 1.5%. The source of these receptors is a human donor with melanoma. Both conserved end residues are part of each CDR3. Clone size is given for some rows only: seen once, a few or many times, or a class if the clone is expanded.

CDR3: CASSWGTGANVLTF; size: .; V: TRBV6-6
CDR3: CASRTPGAGETQYF; size: .; V: TRBV6-5
CDR3: CASSLRLDYTDTQYF; size: .; V: TRBV5-1
CDR3: CASGNHENRGTNQPQHF; size: once; V: TRBV12-5
CDR3: CAWSVWGGTPFGAFF; size: .; V: TRBV30
CDR3: CASSQVMGGRNYGYTF; size: once; V: TRBV4-2
CDR3: CAWSVDGGPYNEQFF; size: .; V: TRBV30
CDR3: CASSQDRVSGGLNTEAFF; size: .; V: TRBV4-2
CDR3: CASRQGGTGELFF; size: .; V: TRBV6-5
CDR3: CASSQITSGSGTQYF; size: .; V: TRBV14
CDR3: CASTLDRANYGYTF; size: .; V: TRBV19
CDR3: CASSRSGTGNQPQHF; size: few; V: TRBV4-2
CDR3: CASSYWVAGAGYEQYF; size: .; V: TRBV6-5
CDR3: CASSKKGGTNTGELFF; size: .; V: TRBV19
CDR3: CASRGQGASNYGYTF; size: .; V: TRBV5-4
CDR3: CASSSTGDANYGYTF; size: .; V: TRBV7-9
CDR3: CASSLRDLWTDTQYF; size: .; V: TRBV6-5
CDR3: CASREDRGVFF; size: .; V: TRBV25-1
CDR3: CASSIGQGGYGYTF; size: .; V: TRBV5-1
CDR3: CASSFPTTGELFF; size: .; V: TRBV5-1
CDR3: CASSLDTDTQYF; size: .; V: TRBV5-1
CDR3: CASSDGQLSGYTF; size: once; V: TRBV5-1
CDR3: CAWAGIGRTEAFF; size: .; V: TRBV30
CDR3: CASSLGDRPSYEQYF; size: .; V: TRBV13
CDR3: CASSLRLYGYTF; size: .; V: TRBV6-1